Given below is one T cell receptor beta chain in context. Its antigen remains unknown. This entry belongs to a study of T cell repertoires in cytomegalovirus infection. Study results and caveats: Ex vivo, HLA-C-restricted CMV-specific TCR beta clonotypes prevailed over the rest of the response.

The CDR3 has 13 amino acids. The ends were cut back, 1 base at V and 2 bases at J, with 6 bases in the middle. The V gene's germline CDR1 is SGHTA and CDR2 FQGNSA. From the reads, TCRdb called clonotypes with MiXCR, one entry per CDR3 protein. The repertoire holds roughly 300,000 distinct CDR3 sequences, with over 7.5% as singletons. The TCR originated in a human donor in good health (CMV status not recorded). Some clones in this sample may be carry-over from other donors' samples. Material: PBMCs. This rearrangement joins TRBV7-2 to TRBJ2-7, with D hard to call. The DNA for the CDR3 is TGTGCCAGCAGCTTAGTACACCCCTACGAGCAGTACTTC. This translates into CASSLVHPYEQYF. The variable domain in full, with the rest retrieved from reference TRBV7-2 and TRBJ2-7, is GAGVSQSPSNKVTEKGKDVELRCDPISGHTALYWYRQSLGQGLEFLIYFQGNSAPDKSGLPSDRFSAERTGGSVSTLTIQRTQQEDSAVYLCASSLVHPYEQYFGPGTRLTVT.